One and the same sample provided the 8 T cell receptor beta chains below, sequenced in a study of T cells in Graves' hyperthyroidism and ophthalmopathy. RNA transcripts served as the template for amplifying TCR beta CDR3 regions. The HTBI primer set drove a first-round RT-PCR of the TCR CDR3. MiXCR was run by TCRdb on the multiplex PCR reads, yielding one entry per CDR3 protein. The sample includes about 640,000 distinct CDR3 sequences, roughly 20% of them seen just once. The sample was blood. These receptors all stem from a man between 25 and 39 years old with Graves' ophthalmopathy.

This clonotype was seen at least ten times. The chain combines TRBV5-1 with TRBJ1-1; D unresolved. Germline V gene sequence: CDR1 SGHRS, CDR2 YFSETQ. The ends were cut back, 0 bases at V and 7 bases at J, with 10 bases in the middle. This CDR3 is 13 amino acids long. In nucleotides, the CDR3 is TGCGCCAGCAGCTTGGAAGGTGGGAATGAAGCTTTCTTT. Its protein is CASSLEGGNEAFF.

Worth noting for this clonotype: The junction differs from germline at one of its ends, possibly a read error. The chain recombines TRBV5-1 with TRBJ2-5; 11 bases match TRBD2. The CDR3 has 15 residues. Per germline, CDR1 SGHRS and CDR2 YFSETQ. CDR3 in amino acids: CASSSLAGEAETQYF. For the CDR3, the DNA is TGTGCCAGCAGCTCACTAGCGGGAGAAGCAGAGACCCAGTACTTC.

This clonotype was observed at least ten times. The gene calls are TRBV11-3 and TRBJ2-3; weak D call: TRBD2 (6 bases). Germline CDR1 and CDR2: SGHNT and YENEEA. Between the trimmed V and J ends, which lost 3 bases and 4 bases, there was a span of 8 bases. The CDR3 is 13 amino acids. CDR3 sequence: CASSFPGADTQYF. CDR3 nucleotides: TGTGCCAGCAGCTTTCCGGGAGCAGATACGCAGTATTTT. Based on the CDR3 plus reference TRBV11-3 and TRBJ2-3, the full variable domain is EAGVVQSPRYKIIEKKQPVAFWCNPISGHNTLYWYLQNLGQGPELLIRYENEEAVDDSQLPKDRFSAERLKGVDSTLKIQPAELGDSAVYLCASSFPGADTQYFGPGTRLTVL.

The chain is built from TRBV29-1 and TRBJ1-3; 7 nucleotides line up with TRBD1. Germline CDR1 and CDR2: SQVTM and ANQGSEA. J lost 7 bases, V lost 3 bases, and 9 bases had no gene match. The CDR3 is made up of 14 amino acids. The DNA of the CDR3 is TGCAGCGTTGAGGGGGGACAGCGCTTCAACACCATATATTTT. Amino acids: CSVEGGQRFNTIYF.

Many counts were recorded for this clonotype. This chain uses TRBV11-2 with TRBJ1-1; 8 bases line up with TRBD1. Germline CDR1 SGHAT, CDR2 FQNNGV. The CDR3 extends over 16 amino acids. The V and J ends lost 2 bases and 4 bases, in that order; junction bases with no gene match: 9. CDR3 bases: TGTGCCAGCAGCTTACGACAGGGGTGGGAAGGCACTGAAGCTTTCTTT. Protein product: CASSLRQGWEGTEAFF. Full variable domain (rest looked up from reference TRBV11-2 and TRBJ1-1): EAGVAQSPRYKIIEKRQSVAFWCNPISGHATLYWYQQILGQGPKLLIQFQNNGVVDDSQLPKDRFSAERLKGVDSTLKIQPAKLEDSAVYLCASSLRQGWEGTEAFFGQGTRLTVV.

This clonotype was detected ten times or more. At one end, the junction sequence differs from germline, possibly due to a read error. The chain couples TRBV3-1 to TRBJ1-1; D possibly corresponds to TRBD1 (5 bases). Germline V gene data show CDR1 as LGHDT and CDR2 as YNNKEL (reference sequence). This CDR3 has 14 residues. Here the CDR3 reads CASSEEGRNTEAFF. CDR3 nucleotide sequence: TGTGCCAGCAGCGAAGAGGGGAGAAATACTGAAGCTTTCTTT.

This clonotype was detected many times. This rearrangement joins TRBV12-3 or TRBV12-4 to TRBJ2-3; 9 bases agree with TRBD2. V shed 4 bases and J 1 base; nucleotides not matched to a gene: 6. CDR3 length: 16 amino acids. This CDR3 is CASSSRAGGGTDTQYF. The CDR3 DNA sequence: TGTGCCAGCAGTTCCAGAGCGGGAGGCGGCACAGATACGCAGTATTTT.

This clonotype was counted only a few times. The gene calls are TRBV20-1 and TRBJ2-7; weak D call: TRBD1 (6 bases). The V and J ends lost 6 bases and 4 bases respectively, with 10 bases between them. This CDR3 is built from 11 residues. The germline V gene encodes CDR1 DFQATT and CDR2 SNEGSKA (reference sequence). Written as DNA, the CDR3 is TGCAGTGCAACGGGACAATACGAGCAGTACTTC. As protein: CSATGQYEQYF.